This TCR beta chain was captured in a study of blood T cell repertoires in COVID-19. Study background: In each case, the material was cDNA or gDNA derived from T cells, B-cell-depleted T cells, or PBMCs.

With 0 bases clipped from V and 3 bases from J, the junction kept 5 bases outside the gene matches. CDR1 and CDR2 from the germline V gene are SGHTA and FQGNSA. The CDR3 is made up of 15 amino acids. As handled by the study authors: Amplification of reference gene primers was used by the study to estimate nucleated cell counts. Libraries were prepared by immunoSEQ multiplex PCR; TCRdb keeps only in-frame clonotypes and omits some of them. D and trimming come from the DNA, and the V and J calls and clone size come from that table. Here the sample spans fewer than 85,000 clones, around four fifths being singletons.

The rearrangement uses TRBV7-2 and TRBJ2-7, with TRBD1 matching 7 bases. The sample was peripheral blood. The TCR was taken from a woman aged 55 to 70 with acute or convalescent COVID-19. This chain's CDR3 is CASSLAPGQLYEQYF. In DNA, the CDR3 is TGTGCCAGCAGCTTAGCGCCGGGACAGCTCTACGAGCAGTACTTC.